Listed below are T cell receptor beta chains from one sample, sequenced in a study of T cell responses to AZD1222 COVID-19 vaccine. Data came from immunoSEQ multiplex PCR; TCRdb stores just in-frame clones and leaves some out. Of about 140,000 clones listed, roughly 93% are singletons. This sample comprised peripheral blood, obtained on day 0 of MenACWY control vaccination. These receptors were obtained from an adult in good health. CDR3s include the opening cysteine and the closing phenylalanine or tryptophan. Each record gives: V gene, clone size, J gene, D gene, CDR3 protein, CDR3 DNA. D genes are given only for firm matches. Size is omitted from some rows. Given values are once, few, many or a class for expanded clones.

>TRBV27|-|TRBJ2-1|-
CASSPRLGNEQFF
TGTGCCAGCAGTCCCCGACTGGGAAATGAGCAGTTCTTC
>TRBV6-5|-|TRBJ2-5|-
CASSRGTEQETQYF
TGTGCCAGCAGCCGGGGGACGGAGCAAGAGACCCAGTACTTC
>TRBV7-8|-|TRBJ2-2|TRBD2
CASSLRGAGGNTGELFF
TGTGCCAGCAGCTTAAGGGGCGCGGGAGGGAACACCGGGGAGCTGTTTTTT
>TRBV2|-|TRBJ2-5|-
CASSERRQETQYF
TGTGCCAGCAGTGAACGCCGTCAAGAGACCCAGTACTTC
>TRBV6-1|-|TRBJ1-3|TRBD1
CASSKGQGGGSGNTIYF
TGTGCCAGCAGTAAAGGACAGGGTGGGGGTTCTGGAAACACCATATATTTT
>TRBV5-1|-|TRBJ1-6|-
CASSLPTF
TGCGCCAGCAGCCTCCCGACTTTT
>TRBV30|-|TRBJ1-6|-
CAWSGTAFLYNSPLHF
TGTGCCTGGAGTGGGACAGCTTTTCTTTATAATTCACCCCTCCACTTT
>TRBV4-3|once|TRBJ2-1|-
CASSQDPRGGSNEQFF
TGCGCCAGCAGCCAAGATCCCAGGGGAGGATCCAATGAGCAGTTCTTC
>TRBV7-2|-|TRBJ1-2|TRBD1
CATQTGPLGGYTF
TGTGCCACCCAGACAGGGCCTCTTGGTGGCTACACCTTC
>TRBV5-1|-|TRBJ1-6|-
CASSLGQYNSPLHF
TGCGCCAGCAGCTTGGGGCAGTATAATTCACCCCTCCACTTT
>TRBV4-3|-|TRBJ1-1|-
CASSQDTSPRGTEAFF
TGCGCCAGCAGCCAAGATACGTCACCACGAGGCACTGAAGCTTTCTTT
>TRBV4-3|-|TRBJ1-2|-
CASSQEIAGTGYTF
TGCGCCAGCAGCCAAGAGATAGCGGGGACGGGCTACACCTTC
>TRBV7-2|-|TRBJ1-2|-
CASSFSMSVDGYTF
TGTGCCAGCAGCTTTAGTATGTCGGTAGATGGCTACACCTTC